The 22 T cell receptor beta chains listed next were all sequenced from one sample in a study of cytomegalovirus exposure and HLA in healthy donors. Data came from immunoSEQ multiplex PCR; TCRdb stores just in-frame clones and leaves some out. The data show tens of thousands of clones, approximately 96% seen once. Material for sequencing was PBMCs. The receptors derive from a man aged 18 to 30 in good health and CMV-seronegative.

The chain joins TRBV18 to TRBJ2-5; unclear D gene. Trimming cost V 2 bases and J 2 bases, with 9 bases left between them. This CDR3 is 14 amino acids long. Germline CDR1 KGHSH, CDR2 LQKENI. CDR3 sequence (DNA): TGTGCCAGCTCACCAGCGGCCAAACAAGAGACCCAGTACTTC. The encoded protein is CASSPAAKQETQYF.

This clone was seen once. V usage is TRBV28 and J usage is TRBJ1-1, with 7 bases fitting TRBD1. Germline V gene sequence: CDR1 MDHEN, CDR2 SYDVKM. The CDR3 has 12 amino acids. J was trimmed by 10 bases and V by 3 bases; bases with no gene match: 5. DNA for the CDR3: TGTGCCAGCAGTTTTACAGGGGACGTAGCTTTCTTT. Its protein product is CASSFTGDVAFF.

The chain uses TRBV4-1 and TRBJ2-7, with D possibly TRBD1 on 6 matching bases. The CDR3 runs 15 residues. The V and J ends lost 6 bases and 4 bases respectively, with 19 bases between them. Germline V gene data show CDR1 as MGHRA and CDR2 as YSYEKL. In DNA form, the CDR3 reads TGCGCCAGCAGGTCCCAGGAGAGGGGACATTACGAGCAGTACTTC. It codes for CASRSQERGHYEQYF.

For this clone: It is unclear where the CDR3 begins or ends on the DNA, so no DNA is shown, and the CDR3 is as TCRdb lists it. The rearrangement links TRBV20-1 to TRBJ2-1; the D call TRBD2 from the table was never checked on the DNA. The V gene's germline CDR1 is DFQATT and CDR2 SNEGSKA (reference sequence). The CDR3 spans 11 residues, counting both ends. Here the CDR3 reads CSAVLGVEQFF.

The chain uses TRBV28 and TRBJ2-1; D is undetermined. V shed 4 bases and J shed 2 bases, with 9 bases lying between them. CDR1 is MDHEN and CDR2 is SYDVKM in the germline V gene. This CDR3 has 14 amino acids. CDR3 residues: CASSSQVAYNEQFF. The CDR3 DNA follows: TGTGCCAGCAGTTCCCAGGTAGCCTACAATGAGCAGTTCTTC.

The gene calls are TRBV6-4 and TRBJ1-1, with D perhaps TRBD1 (6 bases). Germline CDR1 MRHNA, CDR2 SNTAGT. There are 14 residues in the CDR3. Between the trimmed V and J ends, which lost 6 bases and 3 bases, there was a span of 14 bases. The CDR3 reads CASSSIEGDTEAFF. CDR3 bases: TGTGCCAGCAGCTCGATCGAGGGGGACACTGAAGCTTTCTTT.

V usage is TRBV2 and J usage is TRBJ2-4; tentative D call: TRBD2 (5 bases). CDR1 SNHLY and CDR2 FYNNEI come from the germline V gene. The CDR3 is 14 amino acids. V gave up 5 bases and J gave up 2 bases, with 10 bases separating them. The CDR3 DNA reads TGTGCCAGCAGTACCTCCGGGACCAAAAACATTCAGTACTTC. It codes for CASSTSGTKNIQYF. The full variable domain, completed using reference TRBV2 and TRBJ2-4, is EPEVTQTPSHQVTQMGQEVILRCVPISNHLYFYWYRQILGQKVEFLVSFYNNEISEKSEIFDDQFSVERPDGSNFTLKIRSTKLEDSAMYFCASSTSGTKNIQYFGAGTRLSVL.

This chain joins TRBV30 and TRBJ2-1, with TRBD2 matching over 16 bases. Per germline, CDR1 GTSNPN and CDR2 SVGIG (reference sequence). V dropped 2 bases and J dropped 8; count of bases not matched to a gene: 12. CDR3 length: 18 residues. In nucleotides, the CDR3 is TGTGCCTGGAGTCTCCCGGGACTAGCGGGAGGGTATATCCATGAGCAGTTCTTC. Translation: CAWSLPGLAGGYIHEQFF.

The chain recombines TRBV5-8 with TRBJ1-5; 7 bases line up with TRBD1. This CDR3 is 13 amino acids long. Germline V gene sequence: CDR1 SGHTS, CDR2 YDEGEE. V was pared by 4 bases and J by 7 bases, with 5 bases of the junction left unmatched. In DNA form, the CDR3 reads TGTGCCAGCAGCCCGACAGGGAACCAGCCCCAGCATTTT. Translated, it gives CASSPTGNQPQHF.

This chain joins TRBV5-1 and TRBJ1-1; D is perhaps TRBD1 (5 bases). The CDR3 has 13 amino acids. V shed 1 base and J shed 11 bases, with 15 bases lying between them. CDR1 is SGHRS and CDR2 is YFSETQ in the germline V gene. DNA for the CDR3: TGCGCCAGCAGCTTGACAGGTGCCTATGGGGCTTTCTTT. Translating gives CASSLTGAYGAFF.

The chain links TRBV6-6 to TRBJ1-2, with 8 nucleotides matching TRBD1. V shed 6 bases and J 7 bases; nucleotides not matched to a gene: 7. CDR3 size: 13 residues. CDR1 is MNHNY and CDR2 is SVGAGI in the germline V gene (reference sequence). The DNA of the CDR3 is TGTGCCAGCAGACCAGGGGGCTCTTTTGGCTACACCTTC. Its protein product is CASRPGGSFGYTF.

Here the CDR3 reads CASSLELAGATGELFF. The CDR3 coding sequence is TGTGCCAGCAGCTTGGAACTAGCGGGAGCCACCGGGGAGCTGTTTTTT. The chain combines TRBV5-6 with TRBJ2-2, with 11 bases aligning to TRBD2. Germline V gene lookup returns CDR1 SGHDT and CDR2 YYEEEE. The ends lost 0 bases at V and 4 bases at J; junction bases unmatched: 2. The CDR3 sequence is 16 residues long.

The J gene is TRBJ1-4, the V gene TRBV19; D is unclear. CDR1 and CDR2 from the germline V gene are LNHDA and SQIVND (reference sequence). V was trimmed by 2 bases and J by 8 bases, leaving 9 bases between them. The CDR3 consists of 13 residues. The chain's CDR3 is CASSIREGEKLFF. DNA for the CDR3: TGTGCCAGTAGTATACGGGAAGGGGAAAAACTGTTTTTT.

The V and J genes are TRBV4-3 and TRBJ2-7; D call uncertain. The CDR3 totals 15 residues. The V gene's germline CDR1 is LGHNA and CDR2 YSLEER. V lost 1 base and J 2 bases, leaving 12 bases between the germline ends. CDR3: CASSQALGYPYEQYF. CDR3 DNA: TGCGCCAGCAGCCAAGCGCTAGGTTACCCCTACGAGCAGTACTTC.

The J gene is TRBJ1-4, the V gene TRBV5-1, with D tentatively TRBD1 (5 bases). Germline-derived CDR1 and CDR2 are SGHRS and YFSETQ. The V end lost 4 bases, the J end lost 4 bases, and 14 bases lay between the germline ends. CDR3 length: 15 amino acids. CDR3 sequence (DNA): TGCGCCAGCAGCACAAGGGGTTTTGGTAATGAAAAACTGTTTTTT. This translates into CASSTRGFGNEKLFF.

The CDR3 is CASSLNPGTGIVNEQYF. The DNA for the CDR3 is TGTGCCAGCAGCTTAAATCCCGGGACAGGGATTGTAAACGAGCAGTACTTC. V and J are TRBV7-8 and TRBJ2-7; 9 bases line up with TRBD1. CDR1 and CDR2 (germline): SGHVS, FQNEAQ. Losses at the gene ends were 2 bases for V and 5 bases for J; bases not matched to a gene: 13. The CDR3 is made up of 17 amino acids.

This chain joins TRBV28 and TRBJ2-7; 14 positions match TRBD2. The CDR3 is 16 residues long. Per germline, CDR1 MDHEN and CDR2 SYDVKM. Unmatched junction bases numbered 6, after V lost 4 bases and J lost 4 bases. The chain's CDR3 is CASSSPGTSGSYEQYF. The CDR3 DNA is TGTGCCAGCAGTTCCCCCGGGACTAGCGGGAGTTACGAGCAGTACTTC.

The chain carries TRBV5-6 and TRBJ1-5; 7 bases match TRBD1. Germline V CDR1 and CDR2: SGHDT, YYEEEE. The CDR3 is 16 residues long. Trimming took 3 bases from V and 2 from J; bases not matched to a gene: 8. This CDR3 is CASSSMGQPGNQPQHF. Written as DNA, the CDR3 is TGTGCCAGCAGCTCAATGGGACAGCCGGGCAATCAGCCCCAGCATTTT.

A remark on this clone: The junction does not match germline at one end; this may be a read error. The chain carries TRBV5-1 and TRBJ1-5, with TRBD1 as a possible D gene (5 bases). The length of the CDR3 is 13 residues. Germline-derived CDR1 and CDR2 are SGHRS and YFSETQ. CDR3 region: CASSLSGNRPQHF. The CDR3 DNA is TGCGCCAGCAGCTTATCAGGGAATCGGCCCCAGCATTTT. The entire variable domain, with the rest obtained from reference TRBV5-1 and TRBJ1-5, is as follows: KAGVTQTPRYLIKTRGQQVTLSCSPISGHRSVSWYQQTPGQGLQFLFEYFSETQRNKGNFPGRFSGRQFSNSRSEMNVSTLELGDSALYLCASSLSGNRPQHFGDGTRLSIL.

The chain has TRBV15 and TRBJ2-7, with 8 bases that match TRBD2. CDR1 LNHNV and CDR2 YYDKDF come from the germline V gene (reference sequence). The CDR3 totals 16 residues. V gave up 3 bases and J gave up 2 bases; unmatched junction bases: 9. As DNA, the CDR3 is TGTGCCACCAGCAGGTGGTCAAGCGGGGGTACCTACGAGCAGTACTTC. This codes for CATSRWSSGGTYEQYF.

The chain joins TRBV28 to TRBJ2-1; 13 bases line up with TRBD2. Germline V gene sequence: CDR1 MDHEN, CDR2 SYDVKM. Germline trimming cut 6 bases from V and 6 bases from J; bases unmatched to any gene: 14. The length of the CDR3 is 18 residues. CDR3 DNA: TGTGCCAGCAGGCCAACTAGCGGGAGGGCCGATTCCCCCAATGAGCAGTTCTTC. Translation gives CASRPTSGRADSPNEQFF.

The chain couples TRBV27 to TRBJ2-2; 8 bases agree with TRBD1. V lost 7 bases and J lost 5; bases outside the gene matches: 6. The CDR3 consists of 14 residues. CDR1 is MNHEY, CDR2 SMNVEV, per germline (reference sequence). The CDR3 nucleotides read TGTGCCAGCACCGACAGGGGAGTAACCGGGGAGCTGTTTTTT. Amino acids: CASTDRGVTGELFF.